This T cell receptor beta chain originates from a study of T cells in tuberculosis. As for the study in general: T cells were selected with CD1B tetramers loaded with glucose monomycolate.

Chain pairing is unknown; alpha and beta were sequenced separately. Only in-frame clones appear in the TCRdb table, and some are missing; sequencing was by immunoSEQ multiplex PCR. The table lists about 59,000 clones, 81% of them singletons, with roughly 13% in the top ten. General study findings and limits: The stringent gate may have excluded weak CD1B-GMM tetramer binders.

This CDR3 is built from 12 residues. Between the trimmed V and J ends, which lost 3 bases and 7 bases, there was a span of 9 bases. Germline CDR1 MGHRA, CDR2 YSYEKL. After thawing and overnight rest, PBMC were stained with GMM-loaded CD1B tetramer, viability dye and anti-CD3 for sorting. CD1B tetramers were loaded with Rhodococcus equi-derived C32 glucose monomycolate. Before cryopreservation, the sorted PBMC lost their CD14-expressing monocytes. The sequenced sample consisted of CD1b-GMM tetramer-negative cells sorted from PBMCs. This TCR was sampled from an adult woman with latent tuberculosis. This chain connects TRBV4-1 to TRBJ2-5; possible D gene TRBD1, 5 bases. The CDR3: CASSQPRGTQYF. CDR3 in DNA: TGCGCCAGCAGCCAGCCTAGGGGGACCCAGTACTTC.